One sample yielded the 22 T cell receptor beta chains listed below, sequenced in a study of shared clonotypes between healthy human individuals. Naivety among CD8 cells was defined by CD45RO negativity and positive CCR7 selection, thereby excluding terminally differentiated effector memory CD45RA+ cells. Repertoires were generated with immunoSEQ multiplex PCR, while TCRdb's copy carries only in-frame clones and drops some. The data contain about 2 million clones, about 95% of them singletons. Sequenced material: naive CD8+ T cells sorted from blood. The source is a man aged 18 to 30 in good health.

The chain combines TRBV6-5 with TRBJ1-1, with D tentatively TRBD1 (6 bases). The CDR3 covers 14 residues. Germline V lookup: CDR1 MNHEY, CDR2 SVGAGI. V gave up 4 bases and J gave up 1 base, with 10 bases separating them. As DNA, the CDR3 is TGTGCCAGCAGTTTGACAGGTCGGAACACTGAAGCTTTCTTT. Translating it yields CASSLTGRNTEAFF.

The V call is TRBV6-1, the J call TRBJ2-7; D is unresolved. Between the trimmed V and J ends, which lost 3 bases and 6 bases, there was a span of 6 bases. The CDR3 has 11 residues. Germline-derived CDR1 and CDR2 are MNHNS and SASEGT. The CDR3 is CASSDPVEQYF. CDR3 DNA sequence: TGTGCCAGCAGTGATCCAGTCGAGCAGTACTTC.

This clone was detected only once. The chain has TRBV15 and TRBJ2-7, with TRBD2 as a possible D gene (5 bases). Per the germline V gene, CDR1 is LNHNV and CDR2 is YYDKDF (reference sequence). The V and J ends lost 1 base and 0 bases respectively, with 16 bases between them. CDR3 length: 17 residues. The CDR3 here is CATSRVGEVPHSYEQYF. The CDR3 DNA is TGTGCCACCAGCAGAGTGGGAGAGGTCCCCCACTCCTACGAGCAGTACTTC.

The rearrangement links TRBV5-1 to TRBJ1-6; D uncertain. Germline loops: CDR1 SGHRS, CDR2 YFSETQ. The germline V and J ends were trimmed by 0 bases and 2 bases, with 6 bases remaining between them. This CDR3 is 15 amino acids long. The DNA of the CDR3 is TGCGCCAGCAGCTTGGTCGCTCCCTATAATTCACCCCTCCACTTT. Its protein product is CASSLVAPYNSPLHF.

The rearrangement links TRBV2 to TRBJ2-5; perhaps D is TRBD1 or TRBD2 (5 bases each). The germline V gene encodes CDR1 SNHLY and CDR2 FYNNEI. Trimming cost V 4 bases and J 3 bases, with 21 bases left between them. This CDR3 has 17 amino acids. The CDR3 region is CASSVNKRDGGEETQYF. In DNA form, the CDR3 reads TGTGCCAGCAGTGTCAATAAGAGGGACGGTGGGGAAGAGACCCAGTACTTC.

This clone was seen just once. This sequence joins TRBV4-1 and TRBJ2-7; 13 bases align to TRBD2. Per the germline V gene, CDR1 is MGHRA and CDR2 is YSYEKL. This CDR3 has 15 residues. V dropped 4 bases and J dropped 3; count of bases not matched to a gene: 3. The CDR3 sequence is CASSPGTSGVYEQYF. For the CDR3, the DNA is TGCGCCAGCAGCCCCGGGACTAGCGGGGTCTACGAGCAGTACTTC.

V usage is TRBV7-9 and J usage is TRBJ2-3; D is ambiguous. The CDR3 length is 12 residues. V dropped 4 bases and J dropped 5 bases, with 7 bases sitting between them. The germline V gene has CDR1 SEHNR and CDR2 FQNEAQ (reference sequence). The CDR3 sequence: CASSSAVDTQYF. For the CDR3, the DNA is TGTGCCAGCAGCTCCGCGGTAGATACGCAGTATTTT. Full variable domain (rest looked up from reference TRBV7-9 and TRBJ2-3): DTGVSQNPRHKITKRGQNVTFRCDPISEHNRLYWYRQTLGQGPEFLTYFQNEAQLEKSRLLSDRFSAERPKGSFSTLEIQRTEQGDSAMYLCASSSAVDTQYFGPGTRLTVL.

The chain combines TRBV5-1 with TRBJ2-7, with D possibly being TRBD1 (5 bases). The ends were cut back, 0 bases at V and 2 bases at J, with 12 bases in the middle. CDR1 is SGHRS, CDR2 YFSETQ, per germline. This CDR3 is 15 amino acids long. This CDR3 reads CASSLVPGRPYEQYF. CDR3 bases: TGCGCCAGCAGCTTGGTTCCAGGGCGGCCCTACGAGCAGTACTTC.

With regard to this clone: The identical CDR3 is also encoded by other nucleotide sequences in the sample. The chain recombines TRBV4-1 with TRBJ1-5; no clear D gene. Germline-derived CDR1 and CDR2 are MGHRA and YSYEKL. Trimming took off 1 base at V and 1 base at J, with 5 bases between the two ends. CDR3 size: 14 residues. The CDR3 DNA follows: TGCGCCAGCAGCCAAGTCGGGAGCAATCAGCCCCAGCATTTT. Its protein product is CASSQVGSNQPQHF.

This sequence joins TRBV19 and TRBJ1-2; maybe TRBD1 (5 bases). CDR1 is LNHDA and CDR2 is SQIVND in the germline V gene (reference sequence). This CDR3 comprises 15 residues. With 0 bases removed from V and 2 bases from J, the gap between germline ends came to 10 bases. Here the CDR3 DNA reads TGTGCCAGTAGTATAGATTGGGGGTCGAACTATGGCTACACCTTC. Its protein is CASSIDWGSNYGYTF. Supplemented by reference TRBV19 and TRBJ1-2, the full variable domain reads DGGITQSPKYLFRKEGQNVTLSCEQNLNHDAMYWYRQDPGQGLRLIYYSQIVNDFQKGDIAEGYSVSREKKESFPLTVTSAQKNPTAFYLCASSIDWGSNYGYTFGSGTRLTVV.

The CDR3 DNA reads TGTGCCCTAGGACGGATACACACTAGCACAGATACGCAGTATTTT. Translation gives CALGRIHTSTDTQYF. This sequence joins TRBV28 and TRBJ2-3; D is unresolved. The V gene's germline CDR1 is MDHEN and CDR2 SYDVKM. The CDR3 has 15 amino acids. Trimming left V 11 bases short and J 0 bases short, with 18 bases between.

This clone came up once. This rearrangement joins TRBV27 to TRBJ2-7; D might be TRBD2 (5 bases). V dropped 5 bases and J dropped 2 bases, with 10 bases sitting between them. The CDR3 length is 13 residues. The germline V gene has CDR1 MNHEY and CDR2 SMNVEV (reference sequence). CDR3 sequence reads: CASSKLVTYEQYF. The DNA for the CDR3 is TGTGCCAGCAGTAAACTAGTGACCTACGAGCAGTACTTC.

The CDR3 loop is CASSQELTGELFF. The DNA for the CDR3 is TGTGCCAGCAGCCAGGAGTTAACCGGGGAGCTGTTTTTT. V usage is TRBV4-2 and J usage is TRBJ2-2; D is uncertain. Trimming cost V 3 bases and J 5 bases, with 7 bases left between them. The CDR3 covers 13 residues. Germline CDR1 reads LGHNA; CDR2 reads YNFKEQ.

This rearrangement joins TRBV4-2 to TRBJ1-1; D is unresolved. The CDR3 spans 16 residues. Germline values: CDR1 LGHNA, CDR2 YNFKEQ. V was pared by 0 bases and J by 1 base, with 12 bases between. For the CDR3, the DNA is TGTGCCAGCAGCCAAGATAGCGGGGTGGGGAACACTGAAGCTTTCTTT. Amino acids: CASSQDSGVGNTEAFF.

Only a few counts were recorded for this clone. The DNA for the CDR3 is TGTGCCTGGAGTGGTATCACAGATACGCAGTATTTT. Translated: CAWSGITDTQYF. This rearrangement joins TRBV30 to TRBJ2-3; D ambiguous. Between the trimmed V and J ends, which lost 1 base and 2 bases, there was a span of 4 bases. Germline CDR1 reads GTSNPN; CDR2 reads SVGIG (reference sequence). This CDR3 spans 12 amino acids.

The J gene is TRBJ1-2, the V gene TRBV5-6; no clear D gene. The germline V gene has CDR1 SGHDT and CDR2 YYEEEE. The V end was cut by 1 base, the J end by 2 bases, with 12 bases between. The CDR3 extends over 15 amino acids. Written as DNA, the CDR3 is TGTGCCAGCAGCTTGTTTTCAGGTGCGAACTATGGCTACACCTTC. Encoded protein: CASSLFSGANYGYTF.

V gene TRBV6-5 combines with J gene TRBJ1-6; D is uncertain. This CDR3 is 15 amino acids long. From germline, CDR1 is MNHEY and CDR2 SVGAGI. Between the trimmed V and J ends, which lost 4 bases and 11 bases, there was a span of 18 bases. The chain's CDR3 is CASSSDPLSDPPLHF. In DNA form, the CDR3 reads TGTGCCAGCAGTTCCGACCCCTTATCCGATCCACCCCTCCACTTT.

This chain joins TRBV7-9 and TRBJ2-3, with unresolved D. The ends were cut back, 3 bases at V and 3 bases at J, with 16 bases in the middle. CDR1 SEHNR and CDR2 FQNEAQ come from the germline V gene (reference sequence). CDR3 size: 16 residues. For the CDR3, the DNA is TGTGCCAGCAGCTTCCCCTACGTTAGTAATACAGATACGCAGTATTTT. Translating it yields CASSFPYVSNTDTQYF.

The chain carries TRBV6-5 and TRBJ1-1, with 9 nucleotides matching TRBD1. The CDR3 contains 15 residues. Germline CDR1 and CDR2: MNHEY and SVGAGI. The J segment lost 1 base and the V segment lost 6 bases, leaving 6 bases of the junction unmatched. The CDR3 coding sequence is TGTGCCAGCAGGAAACAGGGGGCCCAGAACACTGAAGCTTTCTTT. It translates to CASRKQGAQNTEAFF.

The chain links TRBV10-3 to TRBJ1-5; D is ambiguous. Trimming left V 1 base short and J 1 base short, with 14 bases between. The CDR3 spans 17 residues. Germline CDR1 is ENHRY and CDR2 is SYGVKD. CDR3: CAISEYDSYGSNQPQHF. As DNA, the CDR3 is TGTGCCATCAGTGAGTACGATTCTTATGGGAGCAATCAGCCCCAGCATTTT.

This clone was observed a handful of times. The chain combines TRBV5-1 with TRBJ2-4; D possibly corresponds to TRBD2 (5 bases). CDR3 length: 12 amino acids. Germline V lookup: CDR1 SGHRS, CDR2 YFSETQ. Trimming shortened V by 0 bases and J by 7 bases, and 5 bases separated the two germline ends. This chain's CDR3 is CASSLGGNIQYF. For the CDR3, the DNA is TGCGCCAGCAGCTTGGGAGGGAACATTCAGTACTTC.

This chain connects TRBV7-2 to TRBJ2-7; D gene unclear. This CDR3 is 12 amino acids long. Germline V gives CDR1 SGHTA, CDR2 FQGNSA. The ends were cut back, 4 bases at V and 3 bases at J, with 7 bases in the middle. This chain's CDR3 is CASSSNYYEQYF. In DNA form, the CDR3 reads TGTGCCAGCAGCTCGAACTACTACGAGCAGTACTTC.